A single sample gave rise to the 15 T cell receptor beta chains below, sequenced in a study of blood T cell repertoires in COVID-19. The assay was immunoSEQ multiplex PCR, and TCRdb's table has in-frame clones only and misses some. The sample includes about 35,000 clones, 65% to 85% of them seen just once. Material for sequencing was peripheral blood. The receptors were sampled from a man aged 60 to 75 in a cohort sampled during active COVID-19.

This chain uses TRBV10-1 with TRBJ2-3, with D perhaps TRBD2 (6 bases). Germline V lookup: CDR1 WNHNN, CDR2 SYGVQD (reference sequence). Trimming left V 4 bases short and J 3 bases short, with 11 bases between. The CDR3 runs to 14 residues. The CDR3 is CASSGAGRTDTQYF. The DNA for the CDR3 is TGCGCCAGCAGTGGAGCCGGGAGAACAGATACGCAGTATTTT.

The gene calls are TRBV19 and TRBJ2-2; no firm D call. Deletions cut 6 bases from V and 1 base from J, with 6 bases between. CDR3 length: 13 residues. The germline gives CDR1 LNHDA, CDR2 SQIVND (reference sequence). The CDR3: CASSKLNTGELFF. CDR3 DNA: TGTGCCAGTAGCAAATTGAACACCGGGGAGCTGTTTTTT.

This clone was found once. The rearrangement links TRBV6-5 to TRBJ1-1, with no clear D. Germline assignment: CDR1 MNHEY and CDR2 SVGAGI. The CDR3 loop spans 15 amino acids. The V end was cut by 6 bases, the J end by 5 bases, with 19 bases between. CDR3 bases: TGTGCCAGCAGCCCGATCCCTTATGGAGGGACTGAAGCTTTCTTT. It is translated as CASSPIPYGGTEAFF.

The CDR3 DNA reads as TGTGCCAGTAGTATAGTGGGCCCGAGGGTCCGTAGCAATCAGCCCCAGCATTTT. As protein: CASSIVGPRVRSNQPQHF. The chain links TRBV19 to TRBJ1-5; D gene unclear. Germline V gene lookup returns CDR1 LNHDA and CDR2 SQIVND (reference sequence). V lost 1 base, J lost 0 bases, and 16 bases lay in between. The CDR3 is 18 amino acids.

V and J are TRBV4-1 and TRBJ2-6; TRBD2 matches at 7 bases. Trimming cost V 1 base and J 2 bases; bases outside gene matches: 5. The CDR3 consists of 17 residues. Germline V gives CDR1 MGHRA, CDR2 YSYEKL. The CDR3 loop reads CASSQGAGGTGANVLTF. CDR3 nucleotide sequence: TGCGCCAGCAGCCAAGGGGCCGGGGGGACTGGGGCCAACGTCCTGACTTTC.

This chain joins TRBV7-2 and TRBJ1-6, with a weak D call TRBD1 (5 bases). Germline CDR1 is SGHTA and CDR2 is FQGNSA. V lost 5 bases and J 5 bases, leaving 13 bases between the germline ends. The CDR3 sequence is 15 residues long. In nucleotides, the CDR3 is TGTGCCAGCAGCCGGGGGACGGCTCATAATTCACCCCTCCACTTT. It specifies CASSRGTAHNSPLHF. Based on the CDR3 plus reference TRBV7-2 and TRBJ1-6, the full variable domain is GAGVSQSPSNKVTEKGKDVELRCDPISGHTALYWYRQSLGQGLEFLIYFQGNSAPDKSGLPSDRFSAERTGGSVSTLTIQRTQQEDSAVYLCASSRGTAHNSPLHFGNGTRLTVT.

The rearrangement links TRBV6-5 to TRBJ2-7; TRBD1 is a possible D gene (6 bases). The germline V gene encodes CDR1 MNHEY and CDR2 SVGAGI. The V end lost 5 bases, the J end lost 6 bases, and 17 bases lay between the germline ends. The CDR3 length is 14 residues. In DNA, the CDR3 is TGTGCCAGCAGTACCGGGACAACCCTATTCGAGCAGTACTTC. Its protein is CASSTGTTLFEQYF.

This sequence joins TRBV29-1 and TRBJ2-7, with 9 bases aligning to TRBD1. In germline, CDR1 is SQVTM, CDR2 ANQGSEA. V lost 3 bases to trimming and J lost 1 base; unmatched junction nucleotides: 1. This CDR3 spans 13 amino acids. CDR3 DNA: TGCAGCGTTGAGGACAGGGGATCCTACGAGCAGTACTTC. Encoded protein: CSVEDRGSYEQYF.

V is TRBV29-1 and J is TRBJ1-1; 7 bases agree with TRBD1. CDR3 size: 10 residues. Trimming removed 6 bases from V and 11 bases from J; junction bases left unmatched: 6. Germline V gene sequence: CDR1 SQVTM, CDR2 ANQGSEA. The CDR3 coding sequence is TGCAGCGTCGGACAGGCTATGGCTTTCTTT. Translation: CSVGQAMAFF.

V usage is TRBV10-3 and J usage is TRBJ1-1; the D gene is possibly TRBD1 (5 bases). The CDR3 length is 13 residues. Germline V lookup: CDR1 ENHRY, CDR2 SYGVKD. V lost 6 bases, J lost 0 bases, and 8 bases lay in between. In DNA form, the CDR3 reads TGTGCCATCAGGCGGGACCTGAACACTGAAGCTTTCTTT. Amino acids: CAIRRDLNTEAFF.

The rearrangement uses TRBV11-2 and TRBJ2-5; D is unclear. The germline CDR1 and CDR2 sequences are SGHAT and FQNNGV. CDR3 length: 13 amino acids. Trimming cost V 7 bases and J 1 base, with 10 bases left between them. CDR3 sequence (DNA): TGTGCCAGCAATCGACTCCTCCAAGAGACCCAGTACTTC. Residues: CASNRLLQETQYF.

This sequence joins TRBV4-1 and TRBJ2-1; TRBD2 aligns across 7 bases. The CDR3 runs 17 residues. Germline V gene sequence: CDR1 MGHRA, CDR2 YSYEKL. The V and J ends lost 1 base and 6 bases, in that order; junction bases with no gene match: 12. The CDR3 DNA sequence: TGCGCCAGCAGCCAAGGGATAACTAGCGCTCCTTTCAATGAGCAGTTCTTC. Encoded protein: CASSQGITSAPFNEQFF.

This clone came up a few times. The rearrangement uses TRBV6-2 or TRBV6-3 and TRBJ2-1, with 8 bases fitting TRBD2. The germline V gene has CDR1 MNHEY and CDR2 SVGEGT. This CDR3 region has 15 residues. Unmatched junction bases numbered 12, after V lost 6 bases and J lost 8 bases. The CDR3 sequence is CASSPFEREMDEQFF. The CDR3 DNA is TGTGCCAGCAGCCCCTTCGAGCGGGAGATGGATGAGCAGTTCTTC.

V usage is TRBV19 and J usage is TRBJ2-2, with a weak D call TRBD1 (6 bases). The germline V gene has CDR1 LNHDA and CDR2 SQIVND (reference sequence). The ends were cut back, 6 bases at V and 6 bases at J, with 14 bases in the middle. This CDR3 is 14 amino acids long. The CDR3 nucleotides are TGTGCCAGTAGCCCCCGCAGGGGCGCCGGGGAGCTGTTTTTT. As protein: CASSPRRGAGELFF.

The CDR3: CASSQQTQGRGSPLHF. CDR3 DNA: TGTGCCAGCAGCCAACAGACCCAGGGGAGGGGTTCACCCCTCCACTTT. The genes are TRBV11-2 and TRBJ1-6; weak D call: TRBD1 (6 bases). V lost 5 bases and J 9 bases, leaving 20 bases between the germline ends. The CDR3 has 16 amino acids. The germline gives CDR1 SGHAT, CDR2 FQNNGV.